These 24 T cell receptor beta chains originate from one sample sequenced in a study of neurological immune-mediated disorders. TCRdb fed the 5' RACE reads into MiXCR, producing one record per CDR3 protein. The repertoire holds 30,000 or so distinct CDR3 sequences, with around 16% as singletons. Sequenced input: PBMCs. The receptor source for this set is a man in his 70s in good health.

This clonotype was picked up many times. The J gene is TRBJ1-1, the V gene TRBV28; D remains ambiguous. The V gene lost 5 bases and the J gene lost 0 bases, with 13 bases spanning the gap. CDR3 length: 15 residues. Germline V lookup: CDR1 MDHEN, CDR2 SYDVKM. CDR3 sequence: CASSPRRPMNTEAFF. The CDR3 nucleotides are TGTGCCAGCAGTCCCCGTAGACCCATGAACACTGAAGCTTTCTTT. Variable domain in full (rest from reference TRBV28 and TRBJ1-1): DVKVTQSSRYLVKRTGEKVFLECVQDMDHENMFWYRQDPGLGLRLIYFSYDVKMKEKGDIPEGYSVSREKKERFSLILESASTNQTSMYLCASSPRRPMNTEAFFGQGTRLTVV.

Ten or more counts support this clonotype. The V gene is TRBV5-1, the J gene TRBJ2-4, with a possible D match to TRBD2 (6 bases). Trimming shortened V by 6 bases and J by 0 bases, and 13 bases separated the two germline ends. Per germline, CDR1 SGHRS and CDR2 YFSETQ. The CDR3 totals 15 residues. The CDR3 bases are TGCGCCAGCACTGAGGGTAGCGGAGCCAAAAACATTCAGTACTTC. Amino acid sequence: CASTEGSGAKNIQYF.

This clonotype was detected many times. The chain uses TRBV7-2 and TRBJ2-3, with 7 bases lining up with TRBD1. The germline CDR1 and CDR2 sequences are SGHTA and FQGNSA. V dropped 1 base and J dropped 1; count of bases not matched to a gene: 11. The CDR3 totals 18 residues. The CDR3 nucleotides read TGTGCCAGCAGCTTAGAGGGACAGAGGACATGGGGCACAGATACGCAGTATTTT. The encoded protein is CASSLEGQRTWGTDTQYF.

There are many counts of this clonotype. CDR3 sequence reads: CASTPLGGYRSGYTF. Written as DNA, the CDR3 is TGTGCCAGCACCCCTCTAGGGGGTTATAGGAGTGGCTACACCTTC. This chain uses TRBV7-2 with TRBJ1-2; D may be TRBD1 (6 bases). From germline, CDR1 is SGHTA and CDR2 FQGNSA. Trimming shortened V by 7 bases and J by 7 bases, and 22 bases separated the two germline ends. This CDR3 spans 15 amino acids.

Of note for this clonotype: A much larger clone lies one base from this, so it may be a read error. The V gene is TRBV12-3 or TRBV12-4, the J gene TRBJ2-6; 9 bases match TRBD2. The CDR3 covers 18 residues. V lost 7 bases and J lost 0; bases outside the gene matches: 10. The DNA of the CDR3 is TGTGCCAGCACCCTAGCGGGACACAACCGCTCTGGGGCCAACGTCCTGACTTTC. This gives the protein CASTLAGHNRSGANVLTF.

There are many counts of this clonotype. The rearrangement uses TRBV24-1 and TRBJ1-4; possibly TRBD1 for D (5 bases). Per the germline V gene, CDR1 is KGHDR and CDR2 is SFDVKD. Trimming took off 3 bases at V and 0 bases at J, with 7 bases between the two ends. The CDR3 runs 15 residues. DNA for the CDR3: TGTGCCACCAGTGATGGGGCAGCAACTAATGAAAAACTGTTTTTT. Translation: CATSDGAATNEKLFF.

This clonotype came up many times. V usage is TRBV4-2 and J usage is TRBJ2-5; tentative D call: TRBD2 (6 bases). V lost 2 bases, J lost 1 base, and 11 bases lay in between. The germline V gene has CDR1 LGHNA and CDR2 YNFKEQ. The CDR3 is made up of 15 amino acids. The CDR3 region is CASSQSGDSQETQYF. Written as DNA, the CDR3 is TGTGCCAGCAGCCAATCCGGGGACTCCCAAGAGACCCAGTACTTC.

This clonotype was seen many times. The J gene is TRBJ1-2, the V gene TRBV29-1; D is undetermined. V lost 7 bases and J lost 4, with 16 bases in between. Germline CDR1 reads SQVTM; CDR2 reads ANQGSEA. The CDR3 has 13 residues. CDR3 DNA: TGCAGCGGGTACAGTCCTCCCCCCTATGGCTACACCTTC. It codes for CSGYSPPPYGYTF.

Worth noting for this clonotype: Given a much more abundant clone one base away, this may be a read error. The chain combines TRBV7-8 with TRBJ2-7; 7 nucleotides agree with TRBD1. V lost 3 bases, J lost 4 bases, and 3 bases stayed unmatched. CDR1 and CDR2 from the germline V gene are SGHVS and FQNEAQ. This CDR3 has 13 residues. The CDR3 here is CASSLDRMYEQYF. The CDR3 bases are TGTGCCAGCAGCTTGGACAGGATGTACGAGCAGTACTTC. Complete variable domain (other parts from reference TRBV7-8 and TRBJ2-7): GAGVSQSPRYKVAKRGQDVALRCDPISGHVSLFWYQQALGQGPEFLTYFQNEAQLDKSGLPSDRFFAERPEGSVSTLKIQRTQQEDSAVYLCASSLDRMYEQYFGPGTRLTVT.

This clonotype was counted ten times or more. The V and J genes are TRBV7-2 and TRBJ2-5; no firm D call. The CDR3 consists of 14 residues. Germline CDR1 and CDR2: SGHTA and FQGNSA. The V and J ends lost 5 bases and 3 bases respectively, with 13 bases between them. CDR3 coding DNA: TGTGCCAGCAGCCGGGCCTCGTCTAAAGAGACCCAGTACTTC. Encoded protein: CASSRASSKETQYF.

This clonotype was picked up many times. Here the CDR3 reads CASSLEGTGGFGANVLTF. CDR3 bases: TGTGCCAGCAGCTTAGAGGGGACAGGGGGCTTTGGGGCCAACGTCCTGACTTTC. The rearrangement uses TRBV7-2 and TRBJ2-6; 12 nucleotides match TRBD1. CDR3 length: 18 amino acids. The germline V gene has CDR1 SGHTA and CDR2 FQGNSA. V was clipped by 1 base and J by 3 bases; unmatched bases: 4.

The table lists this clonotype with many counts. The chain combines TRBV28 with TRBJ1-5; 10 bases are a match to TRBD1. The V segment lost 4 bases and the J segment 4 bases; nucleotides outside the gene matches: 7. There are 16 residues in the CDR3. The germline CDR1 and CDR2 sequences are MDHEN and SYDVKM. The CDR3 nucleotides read TGTGCCAGCAGTTCCAACAGACAGGGGGCAAATCAGCCCCAGCATTTT. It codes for CASSSNRQGANQPQHF.

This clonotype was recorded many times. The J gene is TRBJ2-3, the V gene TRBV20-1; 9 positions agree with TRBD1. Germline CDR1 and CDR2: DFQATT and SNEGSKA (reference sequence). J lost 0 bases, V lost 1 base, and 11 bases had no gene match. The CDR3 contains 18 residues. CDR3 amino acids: CSARGYGTGHTSTDTQYF. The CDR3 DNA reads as TGCAGTGCTAGAGGGTACGGGACAGGGCATACTAGCACAGATACGCAGTATTTT.

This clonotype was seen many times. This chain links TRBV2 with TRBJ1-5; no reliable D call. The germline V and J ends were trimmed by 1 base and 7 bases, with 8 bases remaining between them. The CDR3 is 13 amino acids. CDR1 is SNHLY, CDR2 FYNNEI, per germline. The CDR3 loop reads CASSEDVGQPQHF. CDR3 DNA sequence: TGTGCCAGCAGTGAAGACGTTGGCCAGCCCCAGCATTTT.

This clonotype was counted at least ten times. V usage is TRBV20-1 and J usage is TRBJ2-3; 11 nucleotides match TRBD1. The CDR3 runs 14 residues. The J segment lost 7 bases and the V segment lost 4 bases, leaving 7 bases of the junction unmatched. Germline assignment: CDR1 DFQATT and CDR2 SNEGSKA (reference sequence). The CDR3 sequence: CSAIPGQGDNTQYF. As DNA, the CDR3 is TGCAGTGCTATTCCGGGACAGGGGGATAATACGCAGTATTTT.

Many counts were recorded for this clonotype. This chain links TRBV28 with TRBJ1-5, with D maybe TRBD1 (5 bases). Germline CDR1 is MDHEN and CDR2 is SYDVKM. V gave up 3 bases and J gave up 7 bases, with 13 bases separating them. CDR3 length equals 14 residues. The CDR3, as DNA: TGTGCCAGCAGTTTTCGACAGCGGGGGCAGCCCCAGCATTTT. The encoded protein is CASSFRQRGQPQHF.

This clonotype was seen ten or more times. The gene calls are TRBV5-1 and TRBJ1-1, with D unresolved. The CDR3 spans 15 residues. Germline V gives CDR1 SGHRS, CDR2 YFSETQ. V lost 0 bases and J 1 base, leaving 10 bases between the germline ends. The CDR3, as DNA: TGCGCCAGCAGCTTGGCTCCGGGCCCGAACACTGAAGCTTTCTTT. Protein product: CASSLAPGPNTEAFF.

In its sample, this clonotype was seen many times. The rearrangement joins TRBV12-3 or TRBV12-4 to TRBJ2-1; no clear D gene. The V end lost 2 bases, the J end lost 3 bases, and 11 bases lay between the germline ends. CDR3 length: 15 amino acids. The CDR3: CASSLTIQIYNEQFF. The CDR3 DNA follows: TGTGCCAGCAGTTTAACCATACAGATCTACAATGAGCAGTTCTTC.

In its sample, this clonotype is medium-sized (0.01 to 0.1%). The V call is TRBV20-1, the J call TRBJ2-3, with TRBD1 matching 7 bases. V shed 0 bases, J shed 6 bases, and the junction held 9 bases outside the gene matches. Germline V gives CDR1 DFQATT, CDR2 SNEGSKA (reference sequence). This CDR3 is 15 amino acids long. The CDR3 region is CSARDFGTEVDTQYF. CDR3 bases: TGCAGTGCTAGAGATTTCGGGACAGAGGTCGATACGCAGTATTTT.

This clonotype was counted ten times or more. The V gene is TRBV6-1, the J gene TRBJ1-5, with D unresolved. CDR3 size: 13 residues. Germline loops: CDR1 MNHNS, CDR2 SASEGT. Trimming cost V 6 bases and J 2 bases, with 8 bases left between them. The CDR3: CASSDLRNQPQHF. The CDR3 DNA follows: TGTGCCAGCAGCGATTTACGCAATCAGCCCCAGCATTTT.

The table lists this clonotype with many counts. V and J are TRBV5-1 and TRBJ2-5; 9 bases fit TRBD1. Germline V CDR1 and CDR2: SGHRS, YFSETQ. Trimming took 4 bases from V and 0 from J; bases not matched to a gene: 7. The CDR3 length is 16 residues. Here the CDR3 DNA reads TGCGCCAGCAGCCCCGGACAGGGGAATTACCAAGAGACCCAGTACTTC. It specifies CASSPGQGNYQETQYF.

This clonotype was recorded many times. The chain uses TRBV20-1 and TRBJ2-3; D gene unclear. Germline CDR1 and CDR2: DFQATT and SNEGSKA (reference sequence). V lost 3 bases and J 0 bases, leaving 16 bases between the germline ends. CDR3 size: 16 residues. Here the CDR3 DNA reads TGCAGTGCTAGGCCCCCAGGAAAACGAAGCACAGATACGCAGTATTTT. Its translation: CSARPPGKRSTDTQYF.

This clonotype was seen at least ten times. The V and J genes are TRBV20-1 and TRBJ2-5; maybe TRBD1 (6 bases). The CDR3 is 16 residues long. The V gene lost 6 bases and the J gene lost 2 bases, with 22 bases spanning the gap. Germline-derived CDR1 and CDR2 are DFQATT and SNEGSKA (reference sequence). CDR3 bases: TGCAGTGCCCTCCAAGGATGGGGGCCACTTCAAGAGACCCAGTACTTC. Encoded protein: CSALQGWGPLQETQYF.

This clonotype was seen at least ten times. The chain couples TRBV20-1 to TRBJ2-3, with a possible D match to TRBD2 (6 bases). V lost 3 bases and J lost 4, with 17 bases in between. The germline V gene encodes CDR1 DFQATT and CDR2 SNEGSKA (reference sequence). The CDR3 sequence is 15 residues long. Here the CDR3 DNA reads TGCAGTGCTAGGGCGATCTTTGGAGGGCCAGATACGCAGTATTTT. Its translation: CSARAIFGGPDTQYF.